This T cell receptor beta chain comes out of a study of cytotoxic CD8 clonotypes in ibrutinib-treated CLL. About the study: Samples showed on average approximately 250,000 productive templates and over 80,000 productive rearrangements.

The table came from immunoSEQ multiplex PCR; TCRdb's copy has only in-frame clones and leaves some out. The sample includes 40,000 to 55,000 clones, roughly 80% seen only once; the top ten take 20%. With regard to this clone: Its antigen is still unknown.

The germline gives CDR1 GTSNPN, CDR2 SVGIG (reference sequence). The CDR3 runs to 15 residues. Losses at the gene ends were 7 bases for V and 5 bases for J; bases not matched to a gene: 14. Study-wide results and caveats: Contraction or stability on treatment was seen for public clonotypes, which were uncommon. Sampling time points were not equivalent between sustained-remission and progressing patients.

The rearrangement uses TRBV30 and TRBJ1-2; 9 nucleotides align to TRBD1. Material: PBMCs, obtained after 24 months of ibrutinib treatment. This clonotype originated in a human donor with chronic lymphocytic leukemia. CDR3 residues: CAFYQDFDRGYGYTF. The CDR3 DNA follows: TGTGCCTTCTACCAGGACTTTGACAGGGGGTATGGCTACACCTTC.